A selection of T cell receptor beta chains follows, all from one sample in a study of OX40 agonist ivuxolimab in advanced cancers. Profiling relied on immunoSEQ multiplex PCR, and the TCRdb table lists in-frame clones only, not all of them. The repertoire holds about 5,600 clones, with 70% to 75% as singletons. The specimen was CD4+ or CD8+ T cells sorted from blood, collected in a trial of the OX40 agonist ivuxolimab. All receptors derive from an adult with an advanced solid tumor such as melanoma, head and neck, liver or kidney cancer. Both conserved end residues are part of each CDR3. The D gene is left open where the match is weak. Clone size is not always given. Where it is, it says once, few, many or a class for expanded clones.

v_call,j_call,clone_size,d_call,cdr3_nt,cdr3_aa
TRBV5-1,TRBJ2-3,-,-,TGCGCCAGCAGCCCCGCCCAGGGAAGAACAGATACGCAGTATTTT,CASSPAQGRTDTQYF
TRBV7-9,TRBJ2-3,few,-,TGTGCCAGCAGCCCGGCAGGAGAGAATACGCAGTATTTT,CASSPAGENTQYF
TRBV9,TRBJ2-1,-,-,TGTGCCAGCAGCGTGAGGGGGGCTGAGCAGTTCTTC,CASSVRGAEQFF
TRBV6-6,TRBJ1-1,once,-,TGTGCCAGCAGTTACCCCACTAGAGAAGCTTTCTTT,CASSYPTREAFF
TRBV28,TRBJ2-2,few,-,TGTGCCAGCAGTTCTCCCGGGGAGCTCTCCACCGGGGAGCTGTTTTTT,CASSSPGELSTGELFF
TRBV5-1,TRBJ1-1,-,-,TGCGCCAGCAGCTTGACCCTGGAGGGGAACACTGAAGCTTTCTTT,CASSLTLEGNTEAFF
TRBV29-1,TRBJ1-2,once,-,TGCAGCGTATTCGGACTGTCCGTACATTATGGCTACACCTTC,CSVFGLSVHYGYTF
TRBV15,TRBJ1-1,-,-,TGTGCCACCAGCAGAGATAAAGGCAGGGGGAACACTGAAGCTTTCTTT,CATSRDKGRGNTEAFF
TRBV4-1,TRBJ1-4,-,-,TGCGCCAGCAGCCAAGAGGGCGGGCGGGTGTTTTTT,CASSQEGGRVFF
TRBV29-1,TRBJ2-7,-,-,TGCAGCGTTGAAGTTGGACAGAGCGAGCAGTACTTC,CSVEVGQSEQYF
TRBV7-6,TRBJ1-5,once,-,TGTGCCAGCAGCTTAAATAGCAATCAGCCCCAGCATTTT,CASSLNSNQPQHF
TRBV13,TRBJ2-3,-,TRBD2,TGTGCCAGCAGCTCCGGACTAGCGGGAGGGCCTGGAGATACGCAGTATTTT,CASSSGLAGGPGDTQYF
TRBV28,TRBJ2-2,-,-,TGTGCCAGCAGTTATAGTTCGGGAATCCGTGCGAACACCGGGGAGCTGTTTTTT,CASSYSSGIRANTGELFF
TRBV4-3,TRBJ1-1,-,-,TGCGCCAGCAGCCAAGGGGTAGGGTTGGCTGAAGCTTTCTTT,CASSQGVGLAEAFF
TRBV6-1,TRBJ2-7,-,TRBD2,TGTGCCAGCAGGGATAGCGGGTTTGCCTACGAGCAGTACTTC,CASRDSGFAYEQYF
TRBV30,TRBJ2-7,-,-,TGTGCCTGGAGTGTAGTAGGGGCGTTCAACGAGCAGTACTTC,CAWSVVGAFNEQYF
TRBV10-1,TRBJ1-2,-,TRBD1,TGCGCCAGCAGTGAGCCTGAAGACAGGGGGCTACCCTATGGCTACACCTTC,CASSEPEDRGLPYGYTF
TRBV28,TRBJ1-1,-,-,TGTGCCAGCCAGAGGGGGTCGGGCGGAGGTTTCTTT,CASQRGSGGGFF
TRBV2,TRBJ1-2,-,TRBD1,TGTGCCAGCTCAGGGGGTTCGGGCTATGGCTACACCTTC,CASSGGSGYGYTF
TRBV5-6,TRBJ2-7,once,TRBD2,TGTGCCAGCAGCCCTCGACTAGCGGTGAGCTCCTACGAGCAGTACTTC,CASSPRLAVSSYEQYF
TRBV4-3,TRBJ1-2,many,-,TGCGCCAGCAGCCAAGACCAGGTCACTAACTATGGCTACACCTTC,CASSQDQVTNYGYTF
TRBV7-2,TRBJ2-4,-,TRBD1,TGTGCCAGCAGCATACGGGACAGGGGATTGTTCGGCATTCAGTACTTC,CASSIRDRGLFGIQYF
TRBV9,TRBJ2-7,-,TRBD1,TGTGCCAGCAGCGCGGAGGACAGGGGGCCCTACGAGCAGTACTTC,CASSAEDRGPYEQYF
TRBV11-1,TRBJ2-1,-,-,TGTGCCAGCAGCCACCCAGGTCCCCAGTTCTTC,CASSHPGPQFF
TRBV11-3,TRBJ2-2,-,-,TGTGCCAGCAGCTTTGCCGGGGAGCTGTTTTTT,CASSFAGELFF
TRBV28,TRBJ2-5,-,-,TGTGCCAGCAGTTCCTTAAACCAAGAGACCCAGTACTTC,CASSSLNQETQYF
TRBV12-5,TRBJ2-7,-,TRBD1,TGTGCTAGTGGTCTCGGGACAGGCCCCTCCTACGAGCAGTACTTC,CASGLGTGPSYEQYF
TRBV6-5,TRBJ2-4,-,-,TGTGCCAGCACCTCGTTGGTGGCCAAAAACATTCAGTACTTC,CASTSLVAKNIQYF
TRBV5-1,TRBJ2-5,-,TRBD2,TGCGCCAGCAGCACAGCGGGGGGGAACCAAGAGACCCAGTACTTC,CASSTAGGNQETQYF
TRBV7-2,TRBJ1-6,-,-,TGTGCCAGCAGCCGACGGGGCACCAGCCGCCTTGGTTCACCCCTCCACTTT,CASSRRGTSRLGSPLHF
TRBV19,TRBJ2-7,-,TRBD2,TGTGCCAGTAGTATAGGGGCGGGGGTCGACGAGCAGTACTTC,CASSIGAGVDEQYF
TRBV15,TRBJ2-2,-,-,TGTGCCACCAGCAGATCGCGGGACGGGAACACCGGGGAGCTGTTTTTT,CATSRSRDGNTGELFF